This T cell receptor (beta chain) emerged from a study of identical twins listed by TCRdb under 2016. Some background on the complete study: To test whether fetal clonotypes persist, the study used deep sequencing on TCR alpha and beta repertoires from monozygotic twins, unrelated adults of various ages, and cord blood. Replicate twin experiments were performed at different times using different library preparation protocols to rule out contamination. The paper's findings and limits, for the study overall: The excess sharing between twins in beta out-of-frame sequences was weaker because fewer shared sequences reduced the signal-to-noise ratio. Invariant T cells such as MAIT and iNKT could partly confound zero-insertion analyses, although diverse VJ usage argued against such confounding for most clonotypes. Compared with coincidental sharing between unrelated individuals, an excess of low generation-probability sequences was observed among out-of-frame TCR alpha sequences shared between twins. Fewer insertions were carried by abundant cord blood beta clonotypes; a weaker similar trend was observed in young adult naive repertoires, while no such trend was observed in memory repertoires. Because the same donors could not be followed over many years, the conclusions relied on cross-sectional statistical analysis. Recombination models systematically underestimated out-of-frame TCR alpha sharing in monozygotic twins but agreed with sharing between unrelated individuals.

Every donor in the study was a healthy Caucasian. The twin cohort comprised three pairs of female monozygotic twins, all aged roughly 18 to 30 years. Peripheral blood mononuclear cells were used as the source from which RNA for TCR libraries was isolated. Deletion took 3 bases off V and 5 bases off J, with a span of 11 bases between the germline ends. Spanning cysteine to phenylalanine, the CDR3 consists of 14 amino acids. Just CDR3 DNA is preserved here, 42 bases in frame from base 1. CDR1 and CDR2, per the germline V gene (reference sequence), are LNHDA and SQIVND. About this clonotype: Its specific antigen is unknown. There are no base qualities to consult, and no much larger clone falls within one base.

The library came from 5' RACE. The listed sequencing device is Illumina HiSeq 2000. Template switching introduced a universal primer binding site; the final cDNA contained a unique molecular identifier, enabling accurate counting of TCR cDNA molecules. Specific primers in the conserved constant-segment region were used to synthesize first-strand cDNA for the TCR alpha and beta chains. Each cDNA library was double barcoded, with a SMART-Mk sample barcode plus Illumina barcodes, to control for contamination. Two successive PCR steps introduced TruSeq adapter sequences along with Illumina sample barcodes. TCR alpha and beta cDNA libraries were sequenced on the Illumina HiSeq platform with custom primers. Per the source publication's procedure: MiGEC was used to process raw reads and extract unique molecular identifiers, and MiXCR was used to find CDR3 positions. For each individual, recombination models were inferred using an EM algorithm with the repgenHMM and IGoR tools. The analysis of shared clonotypes was done with the tcR package in R, with sharing normalized by the product of cloneset sizes. To study raw recombination free of thymic and clonal selection effects, out-of-frame nonproductive sequences were analyzed. Using fastp at Q25 and MiXCR, TCRdb reprocessed the public reads and kept productive beta chains. Each entry merges the rows of one CDR3 protein and shows their most common DNA and genes. The V and J calls shown here were made by TCRdb, not taken from the authors' results. The sample includes fewer than 900,000 distinct CDR3 sequences, with around 21% observed a single time. Over 4% of the sample is taken by the ten largest.

These data also formed part of another study, on T cells expressing NK-cell markers. The second paper states: TCR beta-chain repertoires were profiled in sorted CD3+CD56+NKG2C+, CD3+CD56+NKG2C- and CD3+CD56-NKG2C+ T-cell subsets from eight donors. Among the eight sequenced donors, seven were HCMV-seropositive and one was HCMV-seronegative. In several experiments an anti-gammadeltaTCR antibody was added to restrict sorting to alphabetaTCR-expressing T cells. In over five donors, the dominant CD3+CD56+NKG2C+ clonotypes were found to rank among the top 10 CD8+ clonotypes and to make up about 1.0-8% of CD8+ T cells. Those dominant clonotypes were again the most abundant among CD3+CD56-NKG2C+ cells in a handful of donors, at roughly 28.3-65%. It remained unclear whether the expanded NKG2C-expressing T cell clones were specific for HCMV antigens. The study sequenced eight donors, all healthy volunteers chosen at random: three men and five women. To determine HCMV serostatus, a commercial ELISA kit was used to detect HCMV-specific IgG in serum. For about 6 donors, bulk peripheral blood T-cell repertoires were additionally sequenced from unsorted PBMC. MIGEC handled demultiplexing of the reads and grouping by UMI, while MiTCR was used to assemble and quantify clonotypes. Only TCR cDNA sequences supported by at least two reads were kept to exclude erroneous sequences. The tcR package was used for downstream repertoire analysis, and clonotypes were matched across fractions by CDR3 nucleotide sequence plus V segment. VDJmatch was used to annotate antigen specificity against VDJdb, with one amino acid substitution in CDR3 allowed.

The rearrangement joined TRBV19 to TRBJ2-1; the D gene lacks a confident call. The specimen was PBMCs. This TCR was sampled from a woman aged 18-29 years in good health. CDR3 protein: CASSIFLFNNEQFF. DNA sequence: TGTGCCAGTAGTATCTTCTTGTTTAACAATGAGCAGTTCTTC.